This TCR beta chain was recovered during a study of T-cell reconstitution after alpha-beta-depleted transplantation in children (dated by TCRdb to about 2016). For the study in its entirety: Using TCR repertoire profiling, the study followed T-cell immune reconstitution in a quantitative way in children after TCRalphabeta/CD19-depleted allogeneic hematopoietic cell transplantation. Overall study results and their limits: Apparently early alphabetaT-cell count recovery about two months after transplant reportedly relied on only several hundred rapidly expanded clones derived from non-depleted graft cells. Hyperexpanded clone frequencies declined over subsequent months; after one year, T-cell counts and TCRbeta diversity were mostly attributed to newly produced T cells. In some patients, the high TCRbeta diversity seen at day 60 was put down to recipient T cells and intrathymic progenitors that had survived conditioning.

Receptor amplification or capture employed PCR. TCRdb lists the instrument as Illumina HiSeq 2500. TCR library preparation used molecular barcoding, with unique molecular identifiers applied to normalize quantification of the TCRbeta repertoire. The public reads were reprocessed in TCRdb via fastp at Q25 and MiXCR, keeping in-frame beta chains. Records with the same CDR3 protein are collapsed into one entry carrying the most frequent genes and DNA. The sample records about 980,000 distinct CDR3 sequences, 25% to 30% of which are singletons. The leading ten clones occupy approximately 30% of the sample. Of note for this clonotype: It lacks a known antigen. Base qualities are missing; no much larger clone stands one base away.

V and J are trimmed by 1 base and 3 bases, and the gene matches miss 9 bases of the junction. The CDR3 goes from the cysteine to the phenylalanine over 17 residues. CDR3 DNA is the only sequence kept; it has 51 bases, read in frame from the first base. Based on the germline V gene, the CDR1 and CDR2 sequences are SGHTA and FQGNSA. Taken with the paper, the label for treatment or condition translates to: allogeneic hematopoietic cell transplantation with graft depleted of TCRalphabeta T cells and CD19 B cells. The transplant recipients were children given TCRalphabeta/CD19-depleted allogeneic hematopoietic cell grafts.

Sequencing used PBMCs, mostly from graft donor cells, obtained 360 days after TCRalphabeta/CD19-depleted stem cell transplant. The sequence is built from TRBV7-2 and TRBJ2-1, and 7 junction bases match TRBD2. The TCR originated in a boy younger than two who had a stem cell transplant for SCID, so the T cells may come from the graft donor. The nucleotide sequence reads TGTGCCAGCAGCTTAGGTGGACGCGGGGGAAACTACAATGAGCAGTTCTTC. Protein translation: CASSLGGRGGNYNEQFF.